The source of this T cell receptor beta chain is a study of cytomegalovirus exposure and HLA in healthy donors. Sequencing used immunoSEQ multiplex PCR; TCRdb keeps in-frame clones, though not all of them. The sample yields about 200,000 clones, around four fifths seen once. Germline V CDR1 and CDR2: SGHNT, YYREEE (reference sequence). The CDR3 has 17 amino acids. V was trimmed by 2 bases and J by 0 bases, leaving 15 bases between them. Overall study findings and caveats: The investigators catalogued 150 to 200 TCR beta chains as cytomegalovirus-associated. As confirmed in vitro, three CMV-associated chains were specific for CMV antigens.

There are a few counts of this clone. Its antigen is still unknown. The receptor was derived from a young woman in good health and CMV-seronegative. The sample consisted of PBMCs. The V and J genes are TRBV5-4 and TRBJ1-5; no definite D call. The CDR3 region has the DNA TGTGCCAGCAGCTTAATCCAGGCTGATTATAGCAATCAGCCCCAGCATTTT. Translation: CASSLIQADYSNQPQHF.